This TCR beta chain was recovered during a study of response to subunit inactivated influenza vaccine. Whole-study findings and limits: Authors suggested seasonal influenza vaccinations each recruit few new T cells.

TCRdb re-called the RT-PCR reads through MiXCR, storing one row per CDR3 protein. The table includes 650,000 to 700,000 distinct CDR3 sequences, about a sixth detected once. This clonotype has ten or more counts. The antigen is undetermined. The CDR3 is 14 residues long. V dropped 7 bases and J dropped 4 bases, with 16 bases sitting between them. Germline CDR1 SGHTA, CDR2 FQGNSA. This chain links TRBV7-2 with TRBJ2-5; D is ambiguous. The sample here was PBMCs from blood, taken approximately 12 days after vaccination. The receptor was derived from a man aged 45-60 years who received an inactivated influenza vaccine. Here the CDR3 DNA reads TGTGCCAGCACCCTAGGGTTGGCAGCAGAGACCCAGTACTTC. It is translated as CASTLGLAAETQYF.